These 25 T cell receptor beta chains were all obtained from the same sample, sequenced in a study of T cell changes during pregnancy in multiple sclerosis. Sequencing was performed with immunoSEQ multiplex PCR; in TCRdb, only in-frame clones are kept and a portion is missing. The sample has around 25,000 clones, approximately 90% seen once. The sequencing used CD8+ T cells from peripheral blood mononuclear cells, collected in the first trimester of pregnancy. These receptor sequences come from a female donor in good health, enrolled as a control in a pregnancy study.

The chain recombines TRBV19 with TRBJ1-4; D is ambiguous. CDR3 length: 16 residues. Between the trimmed V and J ends, which lost 8 bases and 0 bases, there was a span of 16 bases. The germline CDR1 and CDR2 sequences are LNHDA and SQIVND (reference sequence). The chain's CDR3 is CASSDTRYATNEKLFF. The CDR3 DNA reads TGTGCCAGTTCCGACACTAGATATGCAACTAATGAAAAACTGTTTTTT.

The CDR3 loop is CASSQAGTGVTEQYF. Written as DNA, the CDR3 is TGCGCCAGCAGCCAAGCAGGGACAGGGGTAACCGAGCAGTACTTC. The chain uses TRBV4-1 and TRBJ2-7; 10 bases match TRBD1. V was clipped by 1 base and J by 6 bases; unmatched bases: 6. CDR1 and CDR2 from the germline V gene are MGHRA and YSYEKL. The length of the CDR3 is 15 residues.

This chain connects TRBV7-9 to TRBJ2-7, with D possibly being TRBD1 (6 bases). The CDR3 is 15 residues long. V gave up 4 bases and J gave up 5 bases, with 18 bases separating them. In germline, CDR1 is SEHNR, CDR2 FQNEAQ (reference sequence). The CDR3: CASSSTRQVEHEQYF. DNA of the CDR3: TGTGCCAGCAGCTCCACGAGACAGGTAGAACACGAGCAGTACTTC.

The rearrangement links TRBV10-3 to TRBJ1-4, with D maybe TRBD1 (5 bases). The germline V and J ends were trimmed by 3 bases and 4 bases, with 15 bases remaining between them. The CDR3 contains 16 residues. Germline loops: CDR1 ENHRY, CDR2 SYGVKD. The CDR3 DNA follows: TGTGCCATCAGTGACGGCAGGGTGGGGTTTAATGAAAAACTGTTTTTT. This gives the protein CAISDGRVGFNEKLFF.

The V and J genes are TRBV5-1 and TRBJ2-5; TRBD2 is a possible D gene (5 bases). The V end lost 3 bases, the J end lost 2 bases, and 8 bases lay between the germline ends. Germline-derived CDR1 and CDR2 are SGHRS and YFSETQ. CDR3 length: 13 residues. For the CDR3, the DNA is TGCGCCAGCAGCTGGAGGCTACAAGAGACCCAGTACTTC. Its translation: CASSWRLQETQYF.

As to this clone: Other nucleotide sequences from this sample produce the same CDR3. The gene calls are TRBV4-1 and TRBJ2-7; 8 positions agree with TRBD1. The length of the CDR3 is 15 residues. V was pared by 1 base and J by 0 bases, with 2 bases of the junction left unmatched. Germline loops: CDR1 MGHRA, CDR2 YSYEKL. The CDR3 loop is CASSQGDRGSYEQYF. The DNA for the CDR3 is TGCGCCAGCAGCCAAGGAGACAGGGGCTCCTACGAGCAGTACTTC.

The chain has TRBV7-3 and TRBJ2-2; 12 nucleotides line up with TRBD2. The CDR3 extends over 16 amino acids. Germline V gene data show CDR1 as SGHTA and CDR2 as FQGTGA. Trimming removed 5 bases from V and 5 bases from J; junction bases left unmatched: 6. This CDR3 reads CASSQTGLAGTGELFF. DNA for the CDR3: TGTGCCAGCAGCCAGACCGGACTAGCGGGGACCGGGGAGCTGTTTTTT. The entire variable domain, with the rest obtained from reference TRBV7-3 and TRBJ2-2, is as follows: GAGVSQTPSNKVTEKGKYVELRCDPISGHTALYWYRQSLGQGPEFLIYFQGTGAADDSGLPNDRFFAVRPEGSVSTLKIQRTERGDSAVYLCASSQTGLAGTGELFFGEGSRLTVL.

The chain recombines TRBV12-5 with TRBJ2-7, with a possible D match to TRBD2 (5 bases). Germline CDR1 LGHNT, CDR2 FRNRAP. Trimming shortened V by 3 bases and J by 3 bases, and 12 bases separated the two germline ends. This CDR3 has 14 amino acids. CDR3: CASGLSDLGYEQYF. The CDR3 DNA reads TGTGCTAGTGGTTTATCGGACTTGGGCTACGAGCAGTACTTC. Based on the CDR3 plus reference TRBV12-5 and TRBJ2-7, the full variable domain is DARVTQTPRHKVTEMGQEVTMRCQPILGHNTVFWYRQTMMQGLELLAYFRNRAPLDDSGMPKDRFSAEMPDATLATLKIQPSEPRDSAVYFCASGLSDLGYEQYFGPGTRLTVT.

The chain couples TRBV2 to TRBJ1-4; 7 bases match TRBD1. V was pared by 5 bases and J by 2 bases, with 8 bases of the junction left unmatched. The germline V gene encodes CDR1 SNHLY and CDR2 FYNNEI. The CDR3 covers 16 residues. DNA for the CDR3: TGTGCCAGCAGTATAGGGACAGCCAGCACTAATGAAAAACTGTTTTTT. Encoded protein: CASSIGTASTNEKLFF.

The chain employs TRBV11-2 and TRBJ1-1; D not resolved. V lost 7 bases and J 4 bases, leaving 13 bases between the germline ends. CDR1 and CDR2 (germline): SGHAT, FQNNGV. The CDR3 has 13 amino acids. In nucleotides, the CDR3 is TGTGCCAGCACCCACCCGGGGAGCACTGAAGCTTTCTTT. Translation gives CASTHPGSTEAFF.

V usage is TRBV2 and J usage is TRBJ2-1; TRBD1 agrees at 9 bases. This CDR3 region has 15 residues. Looked up from germline, CDR1 is SNHLY and CDR2 is FYNNEI. The junction had 8 bases not matched to a gene; V was cut back by 6 bases and J by 5 bases. The CDR3 region is CASRTLGTGNNEQFF. CDR3 coding DNA: TGTGCCAGCAGGACCCTTGGGACAGGGAACAATGAGCAGTTCTTC.

This chain's CDR3 is CASSRPEVGTQYF. The CDR3 DNA is TGTGCCAGCAGCCGGCCGGAGGTCGGGACCCAGTACTTC. V is TRBV5-4 and J is TRBJ2-5; maybe TRBD2 (5 bases). Looked up from germline, CDR1 is SGHNT and CDR2 is YYREEE (reference sequence). V lost 4 bases to trimming and J lost 7 bases, with 14 bases between them. The CDR3 totals 13 residues.

The chain recombines TRBV5-8 with TRBJ1-6, with 8 bases fitting TRBD1. The V gene end was trimmed by 3 bases and the J gene end by 9 bases; junction bases not matched to a gene: 5. This CDR3 comprises 14 residues. Germline CDR1 is SGHTS and CDR2 is YDEGEE. The CDR3 DNA sequence: TGTGCCAGCAGCTACGGGACAGGAACTTCACCCCTCCACTTT. Translated: CASSYGTGTSPLHF.

The V gene is TRBV7-6, the J gene TRBJ1-2; 7 bases align to TRBD1. V lost 5 bases, J lost 4 bases, and 16 bases stayed unmatched. Germline V gene lookup returns CDR1 SGHVS and CDR2 FNYEAQ. This CDR3 is 17 amino acids long. The CDR3 loop reads CASSLNLLRGQIYGYTF. The DNA of the CDR3 is TGTGCCAGCAGCCTCAATCTTCTCCGGGGACAGATCTATGGCTACACCTTC.

The CDR3 sequence is CASSPTGGYNEQFF. The CDR3 DNA follows: TGTGCCAGCAGCCCGACAGGGGGGTACAATGAGCAGTTCTTC. V gene TRBV27 combines with J gene TRBJ2-1, with 9 bases matching TRBD1. In germline, CDR1 is MNHEY, CDR2 SMNVEV (reference sequence). The CDR3 loop spans 14 amino acids. V shed 6 bases and J 4 bases; nucleotides not matched to a gene: 4.

V usage is TRBV6-5 and J usage is TRBJ1-1, with D perhaps TRBD1 (6 bases). CDR1 is MNHEY and CDR2 is SVGAGI in the germline V gene. Trimming took off 0 bases at V and 5 bases at J, with 13 bases between the two ends. There are 15 residues in the CDR3. The CDR3 is CASSYSNSGETEAFF. The DNA of the CDR3 is TGTGCCAGCAGTTACTCGAATTCAGGGGAGACTGAAGCTTTCTTT.

The CDR3 loop reads CASSHDALFGDEKLFF. The CDR3 DNA reads as TGTGCCAGCAGCCACGACGCACTCTTCGGAGATGAAAAACTGTTTTTT. The genes are TRBV5-5 and TRBJ1-4; no definite D call. Germline V CDR1 and CDR2: SGHKS, YYEKEE (reference sequence). This CDR3 is 16 amino acids long. V lost 4 bases, J lost 6 bases, and 19 bases lay in between.

The chain carries TRBV19 and TRBJ2-3, with D perhaps TRBD2 (6 bases). Trimming cost V 7 bases and J 2 bases, with 16 bases left between them. This CDR3 has 15 amino acids. The germline gives CDR1 LNHDA, CDR2 SQIVND (reference sequence). Here the CDR3 reads CASNRMRGDTDTQYF. For the CDR3, the DNA is TGTGCCAGTAACCGAATGCGGGGTGACACAGATACGCAGTATTTT.

The chain employs TRBV7-9 and TRBJ1-2; D may be TRBD1 (5 bases). CDR1 and CDR2 from the germline V gene are SEHNR and FQNEAQ (reference sequence). V was cut by 6 bases and J by 1 base, with 18 bases left in between. This CDR3 is 16 amino acids long. The CDR3 spells CASSGGGAMVNYGYTF. As DNA, the CDR3 is TGTGCCAGCAGTGGTGGCGGGGCGATGGTTAACTATGGCTACACCTTC.

The chain recombines TRBV7-9 with TRBJ1-2, with 10 bases aligning to TRBD1. The CDR3 extends over 16 amino acids. Germline-derived CDR1 and CDR2 are SEHNR and FQNEAQ (reference sequence). With 4 bases clipped from V and 5 bases from J, the junction kept 10 bases outside the gene matches. CDR3 region: CASSSGTGVYPYGYTF. The DNA for the CDR3 is TGTGCCAGCAGCTCCGGGACAGGGGTTTATCCGTATGGCTACACCTTC.

A few counts support this clone. This sample includes further DNA sequences coding for the same CDR3. This rearrangement joins TRBV7-9 to TRBJ2-7; D is undetermined. The CDR3 length is 12 residues. The ends were cut back, 5 bases at V and 4 bases at J, with 9 bases in the middle. Per germline, CDR1 SEHNR and CDR2 FQNEAQ (reference sequence). CDR3: CASSPTGYEQYF. In nucleotides, the CDR3 is TGTGCCAGCAGCCCTACCGGGTACGAGCAGTACTTC.

This chain connects TRBV30 to TRBJ1-6; 10 positions match TRBD1. The CDR3 length is 13 residues. V shed 6 bases and J 10 bases; nucleotides not matched to a gene: 6. Germline values: CDR1 GTSNPN, CDR2 SVGIG (reference sequence). DNA of the CDR3: TGTGCCTGTAAAGACAGGGGGCGGTCACCCCTCCACTTT. This codes for CACKDRGRSPLHF.

The chain combines TRBV6-5 with TRBJ2-3; TRBD1 might be the D (5 bases). Germline-derived CDR1 and CDR2 are MNHEY and SVGAGI. The CDR3 is 15 amino acids. Trimming shortened V by 5 bases and J by 3 bases, and 15 bases separated the two germline ends. CDR3: CASSTGARATDTQYF. The CDR3, as DNA: TGTGCCAGCAGTACTGGGGCCAGGGCGACAGATACGCAGTATTTT.

The rearrangement links TRBV7-8 to TRBJ1-5; 8 bases fit TRBD1. The V gene's germline CDR1 is SGHVS and CDR2 FQNEAQ. The V and J ends lost 4 bases and 2 bases, in that order; junction bases with no gene match: 7. The CDR3 sequence is 16 residues long. The CDR3 loop is CASSYWTGLGNQPQHF. Written as DNA, the CDR3 is TGTGCCAGCAGCTACTGGACAGGGCTAGGCAATCAGCCCCAGCATTTT.

This chain links TRBV15 with TRBJ1-4, with 8 bases lining up with TRBD1. CDR1 LNHNV and CDR2 YYDKDF come from the germline V gene (reference sequence). The CDR3 runs to 16 residues. V lost 4 bases and J lost 3; bases outside the gene matches: 7. As DNA, the CDR3 is TGTGCCACCAGCAAGGACAGGGAAACTTCTAATGAAAAACTGTTTTTT. This gives the protein CATSKDRETSNEKLFF.